The present entry profiles one TCR beta chain with its context. This entry belongs to a study of blood T cell repertoires in COVID-19. The CDR3 spans 19 residues. Germline trimming cut 5 bases from V and 1 base from J; bases unmatched to any gene: 12. The germline V gene encodes CDR1 MNHEY and CDR2 SVGEGT. Original handling: Counts of nucleated cells, estimated from reference gene primer amplification, were obtained. Produced via immunoSEQ multiplex PCR; TCRdb's table is partial and in-frame only. V, J and clone size are those of that table, while D and trimming were read from the DNA. The table lists about 400,000 clones, less than 90% of them singletons.

The sample taken for sequencing was peripheral blood. This TCR derives from a woman aged 60-75 years with COVID-19, enrolled during active disease. The J gene is TRBJ2-3, the V gene TRBV6-2 or TRBV6-3, with 13 bases fitting TRBD2. CDR3 bases: TGTGCCAGCAGTCTGAGGGGACTAGCGGGGCTTTTCGGCACAGATACGCAGTATTTT. This gives the protein CASSLRGLAGLFGTDTQYF.